The subject of this entry is one TCR beta chain. These data originate in a study of T cell responses to AZD1222 COVID-19 vaccine. CDR3 length equals 14 residues. Germline loops: CDR1 MNHEY, CDR2 SVGAGI. Trimming took 5 bases from V and 0 from J, leaving 9 bases between them. The table came from immunoSEQ multiplex PCR; TCRdb's copy has only in-frame clones and leaves some out. The data show 120,000 or so clones, with approximately 90% seen just once and around 7.2% held by the top ten. The chain employs TRBV6-5 and TRBJ2-3; possibly TRBD1 for D (5 bases). The input for sequencing was peripheral blood, taken on day 0 of AZD1222 vaccination. The sequence came from an adult in good health. CDR3 bases: TGTGCCAGCAGTCAACAGGCTAGCACAGATACGCAGTATTTT. Translated: CASSQQASTDTQYF.